This passage covers 16 T cell receptor beta chains from one sample sequenced in a study of T cell responses to AZD1222 COVID-19 vaccine. The repertoire was sequenced with immunoSEQ multiplex PCR; TCRdb's copy has only in-frame clones and lacks some. The data show roughly 99,000 clones, roughly nine tenths seen once. The starting material was peripheral blood, obtained 28 days after the second AZD1222 dose. All receptors come from an adult who received the AZD1222 COVID-19 vaccine.

The CDR3 region is CASSRTGRNTEAFF. The CDR3 DNA reads TGTGCCAGCAGCAGAACAGGGAGGAACACTGAAGCTTTCTTT. The chain employs TRBV9 and TRBJ1-1; TRBD1 might be the D (6 bases). V was cut by 4 bases and J by 1 base, with 11 bases left in between. The length of the CDR3 is 14 residues. The germline V gene has CDR1 SGDLS and CDR2 YYNGEE.

The chain has TRBV28 and TRBJ1-6; no reliable D call. The CDR3 has 13 amino acids. Per the germline V gene, CDR1 is MDHEN and CDR2 is SYDVKM. V was clipped by 6 bases and J by 10 bases, with 13 bases between them. The CDR3 sequence: CASRRAWSSPLHF. Here the CDR3 DNA reads TGTGCCAGCAGACGGGCTTGGTCCTCACCCCTCCACTTT.

This chain joins TRBV11-2 and TRBJ2-3; D is uncertain. From germline, CDR1 is SGHAT and CDR2 FQNNGV. Trimming left V 4 bases short and J 2 bases short, with 10 bases between. CDR3 length: 14 residues. CDR3 sequence reads: CASSWFAYTDTQYF. The CDR3 nucleotides read TGTGCCAGCAGCTGGTTTGCCTACACAGATACGCAGTATTTT.

The V and J genes are TRBV30 and TRBJ1-1; no definite D call. The CDR3 is 12 amino acids. V gave up 2 bases and J gave up 1 base, with 5 bases separating them. Germline CDR1 reads GTSNPN; CDR2 reads SVGIG (reference sequence). Here the CDR3 reads CAWSWRNTEAFF. CDR3 in DNA: TGTGCCTGGAGTTGGAGGAACACTGAAGCTTTCTTT.

The V gene is TRBV5-6, the J gene TRBJ2-3; D not certain. The CDR3 spans 15 residues. The V gene lost 1 base and the J gene lost 0 bases, with 9 bases spanning the gap. Per germline, CDR1 SGHDT and CDR2 YYEEEE. The CDR3 loop is CASSLTAHSTDTQYF. CDR3 in DNA: TGTGCCAGCAGCTTGACAGCACATAGCACAGATACGCAGTATTTT.

The chain employs TRBV20-1 and TRBJ2-1; D might be TRBD1 (5 bases). V lost 7 bases and J lost 8, with 6 bases in between. CDR1 is DFQATT and CDR2 is SNEGSKA in the germline V gene (reference sequence). CDR3 length: 9 amino acids. The CDR3, as DNA: TGCAGTGTAGGGGATGAGCAGTTCTTC. Its translation is CSVGDEQFF.

The genes are TRBV30 and TRBJ1-6, with D possibly TRBD1 on 6 matching bases. The CDR3 consists of 15 residues. Germline lookup yields CDR1 GTSNPN and CDR2 SVGIG (reference sequence). The V end lost 0 bases, the J end lost 1 base, and 7 bases lay between the germline ends. The CDR3 is CAWSVGASYNSPLHF. The CDR3 coding sequence is TGTGCCTGGAGTGTGGGGGCTTCCTATAATTCACCCCTCCACTTT.

The V gene is TRBV10-2, the J gene TRBJ2-1, with TRBD2 identical over 11 bases. CDR3 length: 16 residues. Germline trimming cut 1 base from V and 3 bases from J; bases unmatched to any gene: 2. CDR1 and CDR2 from the germline V gene are WSHSY and SAAADI. As DNA, the CDR3 is TGCGCCAGCAGTGAGTTGGGGACTAGCGGCTACAATGAGCAGTTCTTC. Translation gives CASSELGTSGYNEQFF.

The gene calls are TRBV10-3 and TRBJ1-3; a weak D match, TRBD1 (5 bases). Deletions cut 3 bases from V and 4 bases from J, with 10 bases between. The CDR3 is made up of 14 amino acids. Germline CDR1 ENHRY, CDR2 SYGVKD. DNA of the CDR3: TGTGCCATCAGTGATCAGGGCTTGGGAAACACCATATATTTT. It yields the protein CAISDQGLGNTIYF.

The chain joins TRBV18 to TRBJ1-6, with 9 bases lining up with TRBD1. V trimming: 3 bases; J trimming: 7 bases; junction bases outside the gene matches: 4. From germline, CDR1 is KGHSH and CDR2 LQKENI. The CDR3 has 15 amino acids. The CDR3, as DNA: TGTGCCAGCTCACCGTCGACAGGGGGAAATTCACCCCTCCACTTT. This codes for CASSPSTGGNSPLHF.

The chain couples TRBV28 to TRBJ2-5; 9 bases map to TRBD1. The CDR3 has 15 amino acids. Germline V gene lookup returns CDR1 MDHEN and CDR2 SYDVKM. Trimming removed 2 bases from V and 1 base from J; junction bases left unmatched: 2. The CDR3 reads CASSLADRGQETQYF. The CDR3 DNA reads TGTGCCAGCAGTTTAGCGGACAGGGGCCAAGAGACCCAGTACTTC.

This clone has a single count. The chain links TRBV24-1 to TRBJ1-2; 11 bases align to TRBD1. Germline lookup yields CDR1 KGHDR and CDR2 SFDVKD. V shed 9 bases and J 6 bases; nucleotides not matched to a gene: 5. The CDR3 consists of 13 residues. The CDR3 DNA sequence: TGTGCCACCGAGGGACAGGGGGGGAATGGCTACACCTTC. It is translated as CATEGQGGNGYTF.

The chain carries TRBV7-2 and TRBJ2-1; D is unclear. Germline V gene sequence: CDR1 SGHTA, CDR2 FQGNSA. V dropped 1 base and J dropped 1 base, with 11 bases sitting between them. CDR3 size: 16 residues. CDR3 loop: CASSLVSRWSYNEQFF. The CDR3 bases are TGTGCCAGCAGCTTAGTAAGCCGGTGGTCCTACAATGAGCAGTTCTTC. Drawing the rest from reference TRBV7-2 and TRBJ2-1, the complete variable domain is GAGVSQSPSNKVTEKGKDVELRCDPISGHTALYWYRQSLGQGLEFLIYFQGNSAPDKSGLPSDRFSAERTGGSVSTLTIQRTQQEDSAVYLCASSLVSRWSYNEQFFGPGTRLTVL.

The J gene is TRBJ2-1, the V gene TRBV28; 10 nucleotides match TRBD2. Looked up from germline, CDR1 is MDHEN and CDR2 is SYDVKM. The CDR3 covers 15 residues. Losses at the gene ends were 5 bases for V and 6 bases for J; bases not matched to a gene: 7. The CDR3 sequence is CASSVSGRSGNEQFF. Written as DNA, the CDR3 is TGTGCCAGCAGTGTTAGCGGGAGGTCCGGCAATGAGCAGTTCTTC. The whole variable domain, remainder taken from reference TRBV28 and TRBJ2-1, is DVKVTQSSRYLVKRTGEKVFLECVQDMDHENMFWYRQDPGLGLRLIYFSYDVKMKEKGDIPEGYSVSREKKERFSLILESASTNQTSMYLCASSVSGRSGNEQFFGPGTRLTVL.

The V gene is TRBV5-1, the J gene TRBJ1-1; TRBD1 is a possible D gene (5 bases). Germline CDR1 reads SGHRS; CDR2 reads YFSETQ. The CDR3 has 15 residues. The germline V and J ends were trimmed by 0 bases and 4 bases, with 13 bases remaining between them. The CDR3 here is CASSLGPGLGTEAFF. The DNA for the CDR3 is TGCGCCAGCAGCTTGGGGCCGGGGCTAGGCACTGAAGCTTTCTTT.

V is TRBV29-1 and J is TRBJ1-1; D not certain. From germline, CDR1 is SQVTM and CDR2 ANQGSEA. The CDR3 loop spans 12 amino acids. The V gene lost 1 base and the J gene lost 5 bases, with 8 bases spanning the gap. CDR3 coding DNA: TGCAGCGTTGAAGGGAGGACTACTGAAGCTTTCTTT. This codes for CSVEGRTTEAFF.